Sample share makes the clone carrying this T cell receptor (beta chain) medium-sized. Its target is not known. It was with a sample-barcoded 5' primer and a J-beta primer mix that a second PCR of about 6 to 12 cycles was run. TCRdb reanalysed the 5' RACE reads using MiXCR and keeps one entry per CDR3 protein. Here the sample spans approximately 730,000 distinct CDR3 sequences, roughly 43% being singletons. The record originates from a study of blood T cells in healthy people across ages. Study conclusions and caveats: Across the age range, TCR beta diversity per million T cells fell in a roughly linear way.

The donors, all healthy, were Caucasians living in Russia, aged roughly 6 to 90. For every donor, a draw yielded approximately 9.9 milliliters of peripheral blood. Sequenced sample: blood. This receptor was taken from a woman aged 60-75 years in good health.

DNA of the CDR3: TGTGCCAGCAGCCCTCCCGGGACTAGCCCCTACAATGAGCAGTTCTTC. Amino acid sequence: CASSPPGTSPYNEQFF. The chain uses TRBV9 and TRBJ2-1, with TRBD2 identical over 9 bases. With 4 bases clipped from V and 2 bases from J, the junction kept 7 bases outside the gene matches. Germline V CDR1 and CDR2: SGDLS, YYNGEE. The CDR3 length is 16 residues.